The clone carrying this T cell receptor beta chain has a count of ten or more. Its antigen is unidentified. The data originate from a study of T cells after posttransplantation cyclophosphamide. Busulfan-fludarabine conditioning, marrow transplant, and cyclophosphamide on days +3 and +4 were administered. Findings and caveats of the study: TRB clonality was highly associated with recipient CMV seropositivity and reactivation. Later blood repertoires were often dominated by clones from the donor CD8+ memory compartment. Blood and skin or GI T cell repertoires showed limited TRB overlap.

Data came from immunoSEQ multiplex PCR; TCRdb stores just in-frame clones and leaves some out. The record shows about 12,000 clones for this sample, with no singletons present. The germline CDR1 and CDR2 sequences are SGHRS and YFSETQ. This CDR3 has 14 amino acids. Trimming stripped 4 bases from V and 7 bases from J, with 18 bases between. The receptor was derived from a female patient in her forties who received an allogeneic stem cell transplant from a related donor, was CMV-positive, and had acute GVHD only. Some T cells may be supplied by the graft donor. The sequencing here drew on PBMCs, taken after allogeneic stem cell transplant with posttransplant cyclophosphamide. The V call is TRBV5-1, the J call TRBJ2-7, with a tentative D call TRBD1 (6 bases). In DNA form, the CDR3 reads TGCGCCAGCAGCCCAAGGGACACATCGGGGGAGCAGTACTTC. Translating it yields CASSPRDTSGEQYF. Full variable domain (outside the CDR3, taken from reference TRBV5-1 and TRBJ2-7): KAGVTQTPRYLIKTRGQQVTLSCSPISGHRSVSWYQQTPGQGLQFLFEYFSETQRNKGNFPGRFSGRQFSNSRSEMNVSTLELGDSALYLCASSPRDTSGEQYFGPGTRLTVT.